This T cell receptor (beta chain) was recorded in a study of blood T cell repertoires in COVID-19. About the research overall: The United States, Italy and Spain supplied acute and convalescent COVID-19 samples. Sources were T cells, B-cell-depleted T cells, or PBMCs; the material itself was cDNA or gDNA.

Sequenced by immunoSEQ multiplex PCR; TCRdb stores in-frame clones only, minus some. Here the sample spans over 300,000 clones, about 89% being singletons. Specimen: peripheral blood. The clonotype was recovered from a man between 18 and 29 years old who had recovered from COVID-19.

The CDR3 is CASSQDLGLAFSDTQYF. The CDR3 region has the DNA TGTGCCAGCAGCCAAGATCTAGGACTAGCGTTTTCAGATACGCAGTATTTT. The chain has TRBV14 and TRBJ2-3, with TRBD2 matching 9 bases. Germline CDR1 SGHDN, CDR2 FVKESK. Unmatched junction bases numbered 8, after V lost 0 bases and J lost 4 bases. The CDR3 has 17 residues. Together with reference TRBV14 and TRBJ2-3, the CDR3 gives the full variable domain: EAGVTQFPSHSVIEKGQTVTLRCDPISGHDNLYWYRRVMGKEIKFLLHFVKESKQDESGMPNNRFLAERTGGTYSTLKVQPAELEDSGVYFCASSQDLGLAFSDTQYFGPGTRLTVL.